Listed below are T cell receptor beta chains from one sample, sequenced in a study of glioma-infiltrating T cells after dendritic cell vaccination. Libraries were prepared by immunoSEQ multiplex PCR; TCRdb keeps only in-frame clonotypes and omits some of them. The sample includes about 100,000 clones, 79% of them seen just once. The sequences come from blood, collected before dendritic cell vaccination. The receptors come from a human donor with glioblastoma. Both conserved end residues are part of each CDR3. Fields, in order: V gene, CDR3 length, J gene, CDR3 protein.

TRBV5-1	16	TRBJ2-4	CASSVDRADSKNIQYF
TRBV7-8	14	TRBJ2-7	CASSPLGGSYEQYF
TRBV19	15	TRBJ1-1	CASSIDQGLATEAFF
TRBV7-9	13	TRBJ1-1	CASSLSGGGWAFF
TRBV25-1	13	TRBJ1-1	CASSRGGETEAFF
TRBV5-1	15	TRBJ2-5	CASSYSGGAEETQYF
TRBV5-4	14	TRBJ2-2	CASSPGLATGELFF
TRBV30	13	TRBJ1-2	CAWRLVKPYGYTF
TRBV11-2	17	TRBJ1-4	CASSSAGQGSLDEKLFF
TRBV5-1	17	TRBJ1-2	CASSFNPGGAANYGYTF
TRBV6-4	14	TRBJ2-7	CASRSGTSGYEQYF
TRBV2	13	TRBJ1-4	CASSSRANEKLFF
TRBV11-2	14	TRBJ2-1	CASSPLSGRANQFF
TRBV15	16	TRBJ1-4	CATSRDAGENNEKLFF
TRBV5-1	14	TRBJ2-1	CASSSQGWDNEQFF
TRBV28	13	TRBJ1-1	CACHVRTNTEAFF
TRBV6-1	12	TRBJ2-5	CASSGTGGTQYF
TRBV5-6	14	TRBJ1-1	CASSSQGTNTEAFF
TRBV5-1	15	TRBJ2-2	CASSLMSGRTGELFF
TRBV19	15	TRBJ2-7	CASSIFGAGSYEQYF
TRBV19	13	TRBJ1-1	CASSSQGNTEAFF
TRBV6-5	15	TRBJ2-7	CASSRVAGISYEQYF
TRBV5-6	14	TRBJ1-2	CASSRDRAVYGYTF
TRBV18	17	TRBJ2-1	CASSPTRGPLTDNEQFF
TRBV5-1	15	TRBJ2-7	CASSSRLAGSYEQYF
TRBV5-1	15	TRBJ2-5	CASSSSGGRQETQYF
TRBV9	15	TRBJ2-7	CASSVGPGAIYEQYF
TRBV2	15	TRBJ2-2	CASSGRSLGTGELFF
TRBV9	13	TRBJ2-7	CASSGGAGYEQYF
TRBV10-3	14	TRBJ1-3	CAIRGGAPGNTIYF
TRBV10-2	15	TRBJ2-3	CASSRGGSSTDTQYF
TRBV30	15	TRBJ1-2	CAWSVSGGANYGYTF
TRBV7-9	12	TRBJ2-1	CASWGGYNEQFF
TRBV4-1	16	TRBJ2-2	CASSFPGTTNTGELFF
TRBV28	14	TRBJ1-2	CASSSLGQKHGYTF
TRBV19	18	TRBJ2-2	CASSIDAPLAGGIGELFF
TRBV10-2	14	TRBJ1-5	CASSLDRDSQPQHF
TRBV6-5	13	TRBJ1-1	CASSYNRGNEAFF
TRBV7-9	15	TRBJ2-1	CASSLAGLAGVEQFF
TRBV27	15	TRBJ1-2	CASSFLSSRAYGYTF
TRBV10-3	18	TRBJ1-6	CAISESGWRTGIHSPLHF
TRBV5-1	15	TRBJ2-7	CASSLGTSGTAEQYF
TRBV10-2	12	TRBJ1-2	CASSPAGYGYTF
TRBV23-1	15	TRBJ2-3	CASSRGKKLTDTQYF
TRBV9	15	TRBJ2-5	CASSSTSGSIETQYF
TRBV6-5	16	TRBJ1-1	CASSYAPGLSNTEAFF
TRBV30	11	TRBJ1-1	CAWNRLTEAFF
TRBV19	14	TRBJ1-1	CASSIKGAVAEAFF
TRBV7-9	14	TRBJ2-3	CASSATSGTDTQYF
TRBV30	17	TRBJ2-7	CAWSDPRSTGWAYEQYF
TRBV28	14	TRBJ2-2	CASSQGRDTGELFF
TRBV21-1	17	TRBJ1-6	CASSLEGSSGSGSPLHF
TRBV7-6	17	TRBJ2-7	CASSLASGGRTSYEQYF
TRBV4-1	13	TRBJ2-2	CASSQRGTGELFF
TRBV19	14	TRBJ2-7	CASSIQESSYEQYF
TRBV28	14	TRBJ2-7	CASRSWGVTHEQYF
TRBV21-1	16	TRBJ1-1	CASSKVRTGVNTEAFF
TRBV30	14	TRBJ2-1	CAWSGTDYYNEQFF
TRBV2	14	TRBJ1-3	CASSLDRGRNTIYF